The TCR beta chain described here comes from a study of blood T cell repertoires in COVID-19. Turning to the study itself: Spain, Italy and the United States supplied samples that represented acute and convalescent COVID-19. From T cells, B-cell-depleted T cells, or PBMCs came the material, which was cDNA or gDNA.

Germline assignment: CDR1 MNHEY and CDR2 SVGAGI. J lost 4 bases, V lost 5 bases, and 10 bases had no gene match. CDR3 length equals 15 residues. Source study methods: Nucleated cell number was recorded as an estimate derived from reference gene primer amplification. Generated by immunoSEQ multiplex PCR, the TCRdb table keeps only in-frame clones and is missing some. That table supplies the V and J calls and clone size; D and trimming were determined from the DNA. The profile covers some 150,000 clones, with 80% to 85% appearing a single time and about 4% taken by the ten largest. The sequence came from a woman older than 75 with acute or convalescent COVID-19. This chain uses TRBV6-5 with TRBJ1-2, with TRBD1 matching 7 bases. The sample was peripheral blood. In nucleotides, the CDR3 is TGTGCCAGCAGTCCCGGGACAGCTTATGCCTATGGCTACACCTTC. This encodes CASSPGTAYAYGYTF.